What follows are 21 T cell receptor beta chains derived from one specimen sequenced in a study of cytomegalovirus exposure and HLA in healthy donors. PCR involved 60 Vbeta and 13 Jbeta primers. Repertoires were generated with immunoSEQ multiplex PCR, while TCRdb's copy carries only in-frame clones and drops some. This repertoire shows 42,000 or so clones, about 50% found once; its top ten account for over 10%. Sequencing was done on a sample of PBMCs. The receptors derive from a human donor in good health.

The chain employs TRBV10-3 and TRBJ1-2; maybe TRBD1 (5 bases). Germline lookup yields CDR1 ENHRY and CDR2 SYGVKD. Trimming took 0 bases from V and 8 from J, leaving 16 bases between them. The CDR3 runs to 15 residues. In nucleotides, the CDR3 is TGTGCCATCAGTGAGTCCCCAGGCAGGGAGGGAGGCTACACCTTC. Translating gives CAISESPGREGGYTF.

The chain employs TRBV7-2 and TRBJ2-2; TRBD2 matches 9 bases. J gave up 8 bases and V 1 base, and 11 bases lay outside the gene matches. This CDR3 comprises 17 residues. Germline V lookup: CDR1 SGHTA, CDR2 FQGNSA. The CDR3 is CASSLGSGGGAQGELFF. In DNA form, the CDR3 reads TGTGCCAGCAGCTTAGGAAGTGGCGGGGGGGCCCAAGGGGAGCTGTTTTTT.

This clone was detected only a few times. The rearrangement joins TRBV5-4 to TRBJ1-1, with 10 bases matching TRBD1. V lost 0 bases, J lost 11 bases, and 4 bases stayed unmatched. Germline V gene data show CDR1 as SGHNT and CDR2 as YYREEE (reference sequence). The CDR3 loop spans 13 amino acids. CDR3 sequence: CASSLGGTGEAFF. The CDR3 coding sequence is TGTGCCAGCAGCTTGGGGGGGACAGGGGAGGCTTTCTTT.

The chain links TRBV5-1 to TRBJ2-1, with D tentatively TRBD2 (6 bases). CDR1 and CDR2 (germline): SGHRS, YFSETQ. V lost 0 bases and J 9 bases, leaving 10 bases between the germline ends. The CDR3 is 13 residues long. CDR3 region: CASSLGHGGEQFF. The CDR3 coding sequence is TGCGCCAGCAGCTTGGGTCACGGGGGTGAGCAGTTCTTC.

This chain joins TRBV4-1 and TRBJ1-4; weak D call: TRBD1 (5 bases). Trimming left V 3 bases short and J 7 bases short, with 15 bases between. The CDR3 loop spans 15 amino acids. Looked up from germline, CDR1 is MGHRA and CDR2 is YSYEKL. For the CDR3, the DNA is TGCGCCAGCAGCCAGGAACCCAGGGTGGCTGAAAAACTGTTTTTT. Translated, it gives CASSQEPRVAEKLFF.

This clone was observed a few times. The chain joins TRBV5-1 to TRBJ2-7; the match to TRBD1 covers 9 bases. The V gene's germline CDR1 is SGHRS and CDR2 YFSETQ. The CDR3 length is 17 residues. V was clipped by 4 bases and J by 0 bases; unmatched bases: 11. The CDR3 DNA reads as TGCGCCAGCAGCGAGAGACCCACAGGGGGCCCCTCCTACGAGCAGTACTTC. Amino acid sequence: CASSERPTGGPSYEQYF.

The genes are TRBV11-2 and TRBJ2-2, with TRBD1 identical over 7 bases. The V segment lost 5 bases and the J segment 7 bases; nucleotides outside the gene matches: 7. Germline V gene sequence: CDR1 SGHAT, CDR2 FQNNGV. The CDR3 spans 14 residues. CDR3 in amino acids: CASSPDRAGGELFF. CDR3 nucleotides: TGTGCCAGCAGCCCAGACAGGGCGGGCGGGGAGCTGTTTTTT.

CDR3 DNA sequence: TGTGCCTGGAGTCCCCTCAGCGGTGGAGATACGCAGTATTTT. Its translation is CAWSPLSGGDTQYF. The rearrangement links TRBV30 to TRBJ2-3; a possible D gene is TRBD2 (5 bases). The germline V gene encodes CDR1 GTSNPN and CDR2 SVGIG (reference sequence). With 2 bases removed from V and 5 bases from J, the gap between germline ends came to 14 bases. The CDR3 length is 14 residues.

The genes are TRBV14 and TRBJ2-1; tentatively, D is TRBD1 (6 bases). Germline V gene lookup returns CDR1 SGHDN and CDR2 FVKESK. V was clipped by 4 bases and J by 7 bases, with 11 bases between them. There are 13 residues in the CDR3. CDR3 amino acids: CASSRSRGNEQFF. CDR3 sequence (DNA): TGTGCCAGCAGCCGCAGCAGGGGTAATGAGCAGTTCTTC.

The CDR3 nucleotides read TGTGCCAGCAGCGCAGAAACAGGTTGGGAGCAGTACTTC. Amino acids: CASSAETGWEQYF. The chain couples TRBV9 to TRBJ2-7; D might be TRBD1 (5 bases). The CDR3 runs 13 residues. Germline CDR1 SGDLS, CDR2 YYNGEE. Deletions cut 3 bases from V and 7 bases from J, with 14 bases between.

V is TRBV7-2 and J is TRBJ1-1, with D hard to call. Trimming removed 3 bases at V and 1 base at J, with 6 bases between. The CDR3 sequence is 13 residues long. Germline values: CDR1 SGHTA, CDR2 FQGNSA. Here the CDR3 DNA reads TGTGCCAGCAGCTTTCAGGAGAACACTGAAGCTTTCTTT. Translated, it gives CASSFQENTEAFF.

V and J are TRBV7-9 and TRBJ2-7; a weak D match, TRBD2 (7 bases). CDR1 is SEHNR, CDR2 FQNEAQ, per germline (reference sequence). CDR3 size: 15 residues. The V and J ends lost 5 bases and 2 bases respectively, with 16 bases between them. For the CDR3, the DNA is TGTGCCAGCAGCCCGCGGGGGCCTGGGACCTACGAGCAGTACTTC. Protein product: CASSPRGPGTYEQYF.

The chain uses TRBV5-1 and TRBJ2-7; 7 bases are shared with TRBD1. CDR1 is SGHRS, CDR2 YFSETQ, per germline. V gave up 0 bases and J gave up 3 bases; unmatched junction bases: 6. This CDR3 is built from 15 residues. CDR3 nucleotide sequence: TGCGCCAGCAGCTTGGACCCCAGGGGGAACTACGAGCAGTACTTC. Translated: CASSLDPRGNYEQYF.

The CDR3 nucleotides read TGTGCCAGCAGCCAAGTGTCAGGGTGGTACTATGGCTACACCTTC. The encoded protein is CASSQVSGWYYGYTF. This rearrangement joins TRBV14 to TRBJ1-2; possible D gene TRBD1, 5 bases. The CDR3 has 15 residues. Germline V lookup: CDR1 SGHDN, CDR2 FVKESK. V lost 1 base and J 3 bases, leaving 12 bases between the germline ends.

CDR3 loop: CASSPKRQGMNTEAFF. In nucleotides, the CDR3 is TGTGCCAGCAGCCCCAAACGACAGGGGATGAACACTGAAGCTTTCTTT. The chain carries TRBV7-2 and TRBJ1-1; 8 bases line up with TRBD1. There are 16 residues in the CDR3. The V segment lost 5 bases and the J segment 0 bases; nucleotides outside the gene matches: 8. The germline V gene encodes CDR1 SGHTA and CDR2 FQGNSA. Drawing the rest from reference TRBV7-2 and TRBJ1-1, the complete variable domain is GAGVSQSPSNKVTEKGKDVELRCDPISGHTALYWYRQSLGQGLEFLIYFQGNSAPDKSGLPSDRFSAERTGGSVSTLTIQRTQQEDSAVYLCASSPKRQGMNTEAFFGQGTRLTVV.

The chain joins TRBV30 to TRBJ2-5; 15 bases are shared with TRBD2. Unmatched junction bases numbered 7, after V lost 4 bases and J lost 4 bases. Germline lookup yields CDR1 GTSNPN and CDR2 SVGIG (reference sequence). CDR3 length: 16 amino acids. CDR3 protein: CAWTLGTSGRRETQYF. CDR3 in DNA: TGTGCCTGGACCCTAGGGACTAGCGGGAGGAGAGAGACCCAGTACTTC.

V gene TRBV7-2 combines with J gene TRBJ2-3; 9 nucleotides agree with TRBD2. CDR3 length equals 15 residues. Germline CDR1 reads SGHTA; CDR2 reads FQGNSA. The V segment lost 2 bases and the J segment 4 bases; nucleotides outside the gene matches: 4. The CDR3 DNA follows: TGTGCCAGCAGCTTATCGGGACTAGCACCAGATACGCAGTATTTT. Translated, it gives CASSLSGLAPDTQYF.

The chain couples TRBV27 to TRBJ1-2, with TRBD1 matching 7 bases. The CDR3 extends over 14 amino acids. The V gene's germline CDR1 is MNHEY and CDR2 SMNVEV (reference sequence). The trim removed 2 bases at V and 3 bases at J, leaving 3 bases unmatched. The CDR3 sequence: CASSLRGQDYGYTF. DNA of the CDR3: TGTGCCAGCAGTTTAAGGGGGCAGGACTATGGCTACACCTTC.

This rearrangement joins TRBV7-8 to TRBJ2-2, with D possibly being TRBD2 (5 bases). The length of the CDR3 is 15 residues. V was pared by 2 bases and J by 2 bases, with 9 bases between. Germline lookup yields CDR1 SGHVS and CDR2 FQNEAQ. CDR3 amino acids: CASSLRGLNTGELFF. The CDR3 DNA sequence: TGTGCCAGCAGCTTACGGGGTCTCAACACCGGGGAGCTGTTTTTT.

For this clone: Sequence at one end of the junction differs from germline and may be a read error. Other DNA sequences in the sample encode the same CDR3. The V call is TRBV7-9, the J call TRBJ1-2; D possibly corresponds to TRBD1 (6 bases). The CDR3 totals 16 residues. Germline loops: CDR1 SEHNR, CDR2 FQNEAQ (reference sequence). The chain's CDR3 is CASSLGTHLSNYGYTF. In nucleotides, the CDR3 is TGCGCCAGCAGCTTAGGGACACACCTGTCAAACTATGGCTACACCTTC.

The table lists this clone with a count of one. CDR3 nucleotides: TGCGCCAGCAGCCTAGCAGCGGGGGGGACCTACAATGAGCAGTTCTTC. This codes for CASSLAAGGTYNEQFF. V gene TRBV4-3 combines with J gene TRBJ2-1, with 10 bases matching TRBD2. The CDR3 has 16 amino acids. The germline V gene encodes CDR1 LGHNA and CDR2 YSLEER. J lost 2 bases, V lost 4 bases, and 5 bases had no gene match.